This T cell receptor beta chain is from a study of human T cells and chemical hapten exposure. Study as a whole: Variation in per-sample TCR yields came mainly from small pooled library volume differences.

Individual cDNA molecules received unique molecular identifiers in the library. Authors' data handling: Between about 23,224 and 750,000 TCRs appeared in each sample, and the median stood at around 92,000. TCRdb independently ran MiXCR on the RACE reads; one entry per CDR3 protein. TCRdb, not the original authors, processed these V and J calls. The data show some 65,000 distinct CDR3 sequences, about 6.5% seen once. Germline lookup yields CDR1 SNHLY and CDR2 FYNNEI. CDR3 length equals 16 residues. V dropped 7 bases and J dropped 2; count of bases not matched to a gene: 11. Documented time point: healthy volunteer bleed at 6 weeks. The authors extracted total RNA from unfractionated whole blood.

The chain links TRBV2 to TRBJ2-5; TRBD2 matches 9 bases. The clonotype originates from a female donor in good health. Some clones in this sample may be carry-over from other donors' samples. Sequencing used whole blood. The CDR3 sequence is CASIRVSGSIQETQYF. CDR3 sequence (DNA): TGTGCCAGCATCAGGGTTAGCGGGAGTATACAAGAGACCCAGTACTTC. Together with reference TRBV2 and TRBJ2-5, the CDR3 gives the full variable domain: EPEVTQTPSHQVTQMGQEVILRCVPISNHLYFYWYRQILGQKVEFLVSFYNNEISEKSEIFDDQFSVERPDGSNFTLKIRSTKLEDSAMYFCASIRVSGSIQETQYFGPGTRLLVL.